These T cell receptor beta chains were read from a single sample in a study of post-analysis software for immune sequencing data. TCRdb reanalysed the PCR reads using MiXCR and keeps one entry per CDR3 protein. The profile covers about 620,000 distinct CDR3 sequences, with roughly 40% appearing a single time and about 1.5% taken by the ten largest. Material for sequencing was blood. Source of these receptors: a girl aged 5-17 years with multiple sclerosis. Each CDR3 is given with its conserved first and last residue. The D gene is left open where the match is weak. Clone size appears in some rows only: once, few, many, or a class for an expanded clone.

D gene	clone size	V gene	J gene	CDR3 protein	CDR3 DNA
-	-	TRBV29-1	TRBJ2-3	CSVEGSRGVADTQYF	TGCAGCGTTGAAGGGTCCCGGGGCGTGGCAGATACGCAGTATTTT
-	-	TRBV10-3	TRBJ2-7	CAISEMGSYEQYF	TGTGCCATCAGTGAAATGGGCTCGTACGAGCAGTACTTC
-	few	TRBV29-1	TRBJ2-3	CSVVRRGSTDTQYF	TGCAGCGTTGTACGGCGGGGCTCCACAGATACGCAGTATTTT
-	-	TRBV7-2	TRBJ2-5	CASSSLRGGETQYF	TGTGCCAGCAGCTCACTGAGGGGGGGGGAGACCCAGTACTTC
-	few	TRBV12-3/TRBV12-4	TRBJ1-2	CASSALGYDYTF	TGTGCCAGCAGCGCCCTGGGATATGACTACACCTTC
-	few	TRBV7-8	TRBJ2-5	CASSLAARPGAETQYF	TGTGCCAGCAGCTTAGCGGCCAGACCGGGAGCCGAGACCCAGTACTTC
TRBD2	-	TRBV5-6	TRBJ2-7	CASSLNGRFYEQYF	TGTGCCAGCAGCTTGAACGGGAGGTTTTACGAGCAGTACTTC
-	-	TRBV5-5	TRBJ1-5	CASSLVTDSNQPQHF	TGTGCCAGCAGCTTGGTGACAGATAGCAATCAGCCCCAGCATTTT
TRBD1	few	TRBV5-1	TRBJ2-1	CASSPGTAFNEQFF	TGCGCCAGCTCCCCCGGGACAGCCTTCAATGAGCAGTTCTTC
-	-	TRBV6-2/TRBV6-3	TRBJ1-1	CASSQPYRKMNTEAFF	TGTGCCAGCAGTCAACCATACAGGAAGATGAACACTGAAGCTTTCTTT
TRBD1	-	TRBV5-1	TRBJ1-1	CASSWDSLNTEAFF	TGCGCCAGCAGCTGGGACAGCCTTAACACTGAAGCTTTCTTT
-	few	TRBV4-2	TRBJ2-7	CASSRGLHPYEQYF	TGTGCCAGCAGCCGGGGACTCCACCCCTACGAGCAGTACTTC
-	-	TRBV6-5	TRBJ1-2	CASSSRGLGYTF	TGTGCCAGCAGTTCCCGGGGGCTTGGCTACACCTTC
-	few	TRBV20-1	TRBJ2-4	CSAGGQKKNIQYF	TGCAGTGCCGGAGGACAGAAAAAAAACATTCAGTACTTC
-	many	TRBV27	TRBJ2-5	CASSLSGQETQYF	TGTGCCAGCAGTTTATCGGGGCAAGAGACCCAGTACTTC
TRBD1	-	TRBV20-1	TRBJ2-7	CSARDPDRPTPYEQYF	TGCAGTGCTAGAGACCCGGACAGGCCCACTCCCTACGAGCAGTACTTC
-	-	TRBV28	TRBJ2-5	CASSPGIQETQYF	TGTGCCAGCAGCCCGGGAATCCAAGAGACCCAGTACTTC
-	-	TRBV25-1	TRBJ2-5	CARSERTGKETQYF	TGTGCCCGCAGTGAAAGAACAGGGAAGGAGACCCAGTACTTC
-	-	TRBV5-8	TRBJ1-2	CASSQRNSGGYTF	TGTGCCAGCAGCCAACGGAACAGCGGCGGCTACACCTTC
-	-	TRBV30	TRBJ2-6	CAWSSGANVLTF	TGTGCCTGGAGTTCAGGGGCCAACGTCCTGACTTTC
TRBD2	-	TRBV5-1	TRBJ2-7	CASSLARISGRYEQYF	TGCGCCAGCAGCTTGGCCCGTATTAGCGGGAGATACGAGCAGTACTTC
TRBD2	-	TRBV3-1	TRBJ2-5	CASSHEGGTSVLRVQYF	TGTGCCAGCAGCCATGAGGGCGGGACTAGCGTACTACGCGTGCAGTACTTC
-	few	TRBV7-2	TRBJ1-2	CASTPSTGHYYGYTF	TGTGCCAGCACCCCCAGTACAGGGCACTATTACGGCTACACCTTC
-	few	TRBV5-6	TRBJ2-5	CASSKDTQETQYF	TGTGCCAGCAGCAAGGACACCCAAGAGACCCAGTACTTC
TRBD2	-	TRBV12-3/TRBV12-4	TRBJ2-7	CASSPRIAGGSIHNEQYF	TGTGCCAGCAGCCCCCGCATAGCGGGAGGGTCCATTCATAACGAGCAGTACTTC
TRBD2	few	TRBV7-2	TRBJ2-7	CASSLAAVAGAREQYF	TGTGCCAGCAGCTTAGCGGCGGTAGCGGGAGCGAGGGAGCAGTACTTC
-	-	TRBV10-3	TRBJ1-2	CAISQGTNYGYTF	TGTGCCATCAGTCAGGGTACTAACTATGGCTACACCTTC
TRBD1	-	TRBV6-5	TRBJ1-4	CASSYGQGDEKLFF	TGTGCCAGCAGTTACGGACAGGGAGATGAAAAACTGTTTTTT
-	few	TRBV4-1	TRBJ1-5	CASSQQGSNQPQHF	TGCGCCAGCAGCCAACAGGGGAGCAATCAGCCCCAGCATTTT
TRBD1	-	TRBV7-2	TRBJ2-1	CASSSNRDRPFVDEQFF	TGTGCCAGCAGCTCGAACCGGGACAGGCCCTTTGTTGATGAGCAGTTCTTC
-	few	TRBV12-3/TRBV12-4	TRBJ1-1	CASSLLNEAFF	TGTGCCAGCAGCCTACTCAATGAAGCTTTCTTT
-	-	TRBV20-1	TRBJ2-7	CSARRSGGARYEQYF	TGCAGTGCTAGAAGATCAGGGGGGGCGCGGTACGAGCAGTACTTC
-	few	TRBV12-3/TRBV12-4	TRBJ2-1	CASRTRGTSSYNEQFF	TGTGCCAGCAGGACCCGCGGGACAAGCTCCTACAATGAGCAGTTCTTC
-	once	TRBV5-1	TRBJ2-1	CASSLEPGKIRNEQFF	TGCGCCAGCAGCTTGGAGCCAGGTAAAATTAGGAATGAGCAGTTCTTC
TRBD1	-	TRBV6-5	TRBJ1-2	CASREQGSNYGYTF	TGTGCCAGCAGGGAACAGGGGTCTAACTATGGCTACACCTTC
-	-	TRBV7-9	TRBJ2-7	CSSSFFGGYEQYF	TGTTCCAGCAGTTTTTTTGGGGGCTACGAGCAGTACTTC
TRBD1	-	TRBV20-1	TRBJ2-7	CSASGDRAYEQYF	TGCAGTGCGAGTGGGGACAGGGCCTACGAGCAGTACTTC
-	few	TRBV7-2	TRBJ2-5	CASSQRTEETQYF	TGTGCCAGCAGCCAACGGACGGAAGAGACCCAGTACTTC
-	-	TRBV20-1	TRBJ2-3	CSETVTGTDTQYF	TGCAGTGAGACAGTAACCGGCACAGATACGCAGTATTTT
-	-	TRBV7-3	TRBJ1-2	CASSLIPTQGHYGYTF	TGTGCCAGCAGCTTAATCCCCACACAGGGACACTATGGCTACACCTTC
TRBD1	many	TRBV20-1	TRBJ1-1	CSAGTGLNTEAFF	TGCAGTGCTGGGACAGGTTTGAACACTGAAGCTTTCTTT
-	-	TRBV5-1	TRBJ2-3	CASSVLQVDTDTQYF	TGCGCCAGCAGCGTCCTACAGGTAGACACAGATACGCAGTATTTT
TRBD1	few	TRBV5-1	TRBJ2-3	CASSPDRDAQYF	TGCGCCAGCAGCCCGGACAGGGATGCGCAGTATTTT
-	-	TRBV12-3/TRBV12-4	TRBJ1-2	CASSREHNYGYTF	TGTGCCAGCAGTAGGGAACACAACTATGGCTACACCTTC
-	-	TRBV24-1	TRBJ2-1	CATSFGTFGGEQFF	TGTGCCACCAGTTTTGGGACGTTCGGCGGTGAGCAGTTCTTC
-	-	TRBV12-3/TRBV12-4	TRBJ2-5	CASSPVQGGETQYF	TGTGCCAGCAGTCCCGTTCAGGGCGGCGAGACCCAGTACTTC
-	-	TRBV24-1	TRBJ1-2	CATSERDSLGGYTF	TGTGCCACCAGTGAGAGGGATTCTCTGGGTGGCTACACCTTC
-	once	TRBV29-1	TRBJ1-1	CSVGPFRDTEAFF	TGCAGCGTCGGACCCTTCAGGGACACTGAAGCTTTCTTT
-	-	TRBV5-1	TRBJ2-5	CASRLALLQGETQYF	TGCGCCAGCAGACTTGCACTCCTCCAGGGAGAGACCCAGTACTTC